The 32 T cell receptor beta chains given below trace back to one sample, sequenced in a study of lymphopenia after photon versus proton radiotherapy. Repertoires were generated with immunoSEQ multiplex PCR, while TCRdb's copy carries only in-frame clones and drops some. The data hold around 26,000 clones, with 70% to 85% observed a single time. This sample comprised peripheral blood, obtained from a patient treated with proton-based radiotherapy. Receptor source: a woman in her 70s with pancreatic cancer.

The chain joins TRBV11-2 to TRBJ2-7; the match to TRBD2 covers 8 bases. V shed 4 bases and J 2 bases; nucleotides not matched to a gene: 10. The CDR3 covers 16 residues. CDR1 is SGHAT, CDR2 FQNNGV, per germline. The CDR3 DNA sequence: TGTGCCAGCAGCTCCTCTCCCGGGACTAGGACCTACGAGCAGTACTTC. Amino acids: CASSSSPGTRTYEQYF.

The CDR3 nucleotides are TGTGCCAGTAGCCTTCATACAGGGGGCGGCTATGGCTACACCTTC. It specifies CASSLHTGGGYGYTF. The V call is TRBV19, the J call TRBJ1-2; 9 positions agree with TRBD1. J lost 4 bases, V lost 6 bases, and 9 bases had no gene match. Germline V gene sequence: CDR1 LNHDA, CDR2 SQIVND (reference sequence). The CDR3 extends over 15 amino acids. The full variable domain, with the rest looked up from reference TRBV19 and TRBJ1-2, is DGGITQSPKYLFRKEGQNVTLSCEQNLNHDAMYWYRQDPGQGLRLIYYSQIVNDFQKGDIAEGYSVSREKKESFPLTVTSAQKNPTAFYLCASSLHTGGGYGYTFGSGTRLTVV.

The rearrangement joins TRBV19 to TRBJ1-2; 8 bases are shared with TRBD1. CDR1 and CDR2 from the germline V gene are LNHDA and SQIVND (reference sequence). The CDR3 is 13 residues long. With V trimmed by 6 bases and J by 4 bases, 4 bases remained unmatched. The CDR3 reads CASSDRGSYGYTF. The CDR3, as DNA: TGTGCCAGTAGCGACAGGGGATCCTATGGCTACACCTTC. The entire variable domain, with the rest obtained from reference TRBV19 and TRBJ1-2, is as follows: DGGITQSPKYLFRKEGQNVTLSCEQNLNHDAMYWYRQDPGQGLRLIYYSQIVNDFQKGDIAEGYSVSREKKESFPLTVTSAQKNPTAFYLCASSDRGSYGYTFGSGTRLTVV.

A few counts support this clone. The rearrangement joins TRBV13 to TRBJ1-2; TRBD1 aligns across 11 bases. Germline V gives CDR1 PRHDT, CDR2 FYEKMQ (reference sequence). V was pared by 5 bases and J by 3 bases, with 2 bases of the junction left unmatched. The CDR3 loop spans 14 amino acids. The CDR3 loop is CASSRGQGDYGYTF. CDR3 DNA: TGTGCCAGCAGCAGGGGACAGGGGGACTATGGCTACACCTTC.

V usage is TRBV7-3 and J usage is TRBJ2-1, with D possibly TRBD1 on 7 matching bases. There are 15 residues in the CDR3. The V and J ends lost 4 bases and 7 bases respectively, with 17 bases between them. CDR1 is SGHTA and CDR2 is FQGTGA in the germline V gene. As DNA, the CDR3 is TGTGCCAGCAGCTCGGGACAGACTAGTAGTAATGAGCAGTTCTTC. Its translation: CASSSGQTSSNEQFF.

The chain couples TRBV5-5 to TRBJ2-7; unclear D gene. V dropped 0 bases and J dropped 2 bases, with 12 bases sitting between them. Germline CDR1 is SGHKS and CDR2 is YYEKEE (reference sequence). The CDR3 covers 15 residues. CDR3 amino acids: CASSLGGLGTYEQYF. CDR3 bases: TGTGCCAGCAGCTTGGGAGGTCTGGGTACCTACGAGCAGTACTTC. Looking up the rest from reference TRBV5-5 and TRBJ2-7 gives the full variable domain: DAGVTQSPTHLIKTRGQQVTLRCSPISGHKSVSWYQQVLGQGPQFIFQYYEKEERGRGNFPDRFSARQFPNYSSELNVNALLLGDSALYLCASSLGGLGTYEQYFGPGTRLTVT.

This clone was counted a single time. The chain has TRBV18 and TRBJ2-7, with 11 bases matching TRBD2. J was trimmed by 2 bases and V by 5 bases; bases with no gene match: 5. The germline V gene has CDR1 KGHSH and CDR2 LQKENI. This CDR3 is built from 15 residues. The CDR3 DNA sequence: TGTGCCAGCTCAGAACTAGCGGGAGTCCCCTACGAGCAGTACTTC. It translates to CASSELAGVPYEQYF.

The chain carries TRBV28 and TRBJ2-5, with D perhaps matching TRBD2 (5 bases). Trimming took off 2 bases at V and 5 bases at J, with 18 bases between the two ends. The CDR3 is 16 residues long. Germline lookup yields CDR1 MDHEN and CDR2 SYDVKM. Here the CDR3 reads CASSLRRARPRETQYF. The CDR3 DNA follows: TGTGCCAGCAGTTTACGGCGGGCCCGACCAAGGGAGACCCAGTACTTC.

The chain joins TRBV2 to TRBJ2-7, with D possibly matching TRBD2 (5 bases). The CDR3 spans 14 residues. CDR1 and CDR2 from the germline V gene are SNHLY and FYNNEI. With 1 base removed from V and 2 bases from J, the gap between germline ends came to 9 bases. CDR3 nucleotide sequence: TGTGCCAGCAGTGAAGGGACTCGTCCCTACGAGCAGTACTTC. Amino acid sequence: CASSEGTRPYEQYF.

This clone appeared a few times. In DNA, the CDR3 is TGTGCCAGCAGACCTAGCGGGAGTGTCGTCGATGAGCAGTTCTTC. This sequence encodes CASRPSGSVVDEQFF. The chain carries TRBV6-5 and TRBJ2-1; 10 nucleotides align to TRBD2. Germline lookup yields CDR1 MNHEY and CDR2 SVGAGI. The CDR3 runs to 15 residues. J lost 8 bases, V lost 6 bases, and 10 bases had no gene match.

The genes are TRBV6-6 and TRBJ1-3; possibly TRBD1 for D (5 bases). Between the trimmed V and J ends, which lost 5 bases and 0 bases, there was a span of 14 bases. Germline V gene data show CDR1 as MNHNY and CDR2 as SVGAGI (reference sequence). The length of the CDR3 is 16 residues. The CDR3 DNA is TGTGCCAGCAGTCAATTGGGGCAGAACTCTGGAAACACCATATATTTT. Translation: CASSQLGQNSGNTIYF.

The chain uses TRBV27 and TRBJ2-1; TRBD2 agrees at 10 bases. Germline assignment: CDR1 MNHEY and CDR2 SMNVEV (reference sequence). The V gene end was trimmed by 3 bases and the J gene end by 3 bases; junction bases not matched to a gene: 5. The CDR3 totals 16 residues. The DNA for the CDR3 is TGTGCCAGCAGTTTCCTGACTAGCGGGCACTACAATGAGCAGTTCTTC. Translated, it gives CASSFLTSGHYNEQFF.

The chain employs TRBV30 and TRBJ1-1, with unresolved D. Between the trimmed V and J ends, which lost 2 bases and 11 bases, there was a span of 12 bases. The CDR3 has 11 amino acids. CDR1 GTSNPN and CDR2 SVGIG come from the germline V gene (reference sequence). This CDR3 reads CAWSSLRRAFF. CDR3 bases: TGTGCCTGGAGTAGTCTCCGACGGGCTTTCTTT.

This chain uses TRBV5-1 with TRBJ2-1; possible D gene TRBD2, 6 bases. This CDR3 spans 15 amino acids. Germline CDR1 is SGHRS and CDR2 is YFSETQ. Between the trimmed V and J ends, which lost 0 bases and 6 bases, there was a span of 13 bases. CDR3 in DNA: TGCGCCAGCAGCTTGGGACTAGTAGGGGTCAATGAGCAGTTCTTC. This translates into CASSLGLVGVNEQFF.

The rearrangement uses TRBV5-1 and TRBJ2-5; the D is unclear. The CDR3 totals 14 residues. Germline V gene sequence: CDR1 SGHRS, CDR2 YFSETQ. The V end was cut by 0 bases, the J end by 5 bases, with 11 bases between. CDR3 nucleotide sequence: TGCGCCAGCAGCTTGGACGGTTTGCGGGAGACCCAGTACTTC. Translated: CASSLDGLRETQYF.

CDR3 loop: CASSESTRAVQNTEAFF. CDR3 in DNA: TGCGCCAGCAGTGAGTCGACGAGGGCCGTCCAGAACACTGAAGCTTTCTTT. The chain has TRBV10-2 and TRBJ1-1; D is undetermined. In germline, CDR1 is WSHSY, CDR2 SAAADI. This CDR3 region has 17 residues. V was shortened by 0 bases and J by 1 base, with 15 bases between the two germline ends.

The chain recombines TRBV7-2 with TRBJ1-5, with a possible D match to TRBD1 (5 bases). Germline values: CDR1 SGHTA, CDR2 FQGNSA. Trimming left V 3 bases short and J 0 bases short, with 12 bases between. This CDR3 is 16 amino acids long. In DNA, the CDR3 is TGTGCCAGCAGCTTCTGGGGGTTCGGTAGCAATCAGCCCCAGCATTTT. Residues: CASSFWGFGSNQPQHF.

The V and J genes are TRBV14 and TRBJ1-2, with D uncertain. Germline CDR1 SGHDN, CDR2 FVKESK. V was pared by 1 base and J by 8 bases, with 11 bases between. CDR3 length: 13 amino acids. The CDR3 loop is CASSQVHVSGYTF. In DNA, the CDR3 is TGTGCCAGCAGCCAAGTCCACGTAAGCGGCTACACCTTC.

The V call is TRBV27, the J call TRBJ2-2; 11 bases align to TRBD2. Trimming removed 5 bases from V and 8 bases from J; junction bases left unmatched: 4. From germline, CDR1 is MNHEY and CDR2 SMNVEV (reference sequence). The CDR3 runs to 14 residues. CDR3 in amino acids: CASSPSGRRGELFF. The CDR3 nucleotides are TGTGCCAGCAGTCCTAGCGGGAGGAGGGGGGAGCTGTTTTTT.

This clone was seen once. V usage is TRBV6-5 and J usage is TRBJ1-2; D gene uncertain. Between the trimmed V and J ends, which lost 3 bases and 4 bases, there was a span of 15 bases. The CDR3 is made up of 15 amino acids. CDR1 is MNHEY and CDR2 is SVGAGI in the germline V gene. CDR3 sequence reads: CASSYSWGETYGYTF. For the CDR3, the DNA is TGTGCCAGCAGTTATTCCTGGGGTGAGACCTATGGCTACACCTTC.

This sequence joins TRBV4-3 and TRBJ1-3; D unresolved. Germline CDR1 LGHNA, CDR2 YSLEER. This CDR3 is 13 amino acids long. V lost 4 bases and J lost 4, with 8 bases in between. CDR3 region: CASSLSAGNTIYF. CDR3 bases: TGCGCCAGCAGCCTCTCGGCCGGAAACACCATATATTTT.

The CDR3 nucleotides read TGCGCCAGCAGCTTGGACAGGGGGCGCTCCTACGAGCAGTACTTC. Protein: CASSLDRGRSYEQYF. The chain recombines TRBV5-1 with TRBJ2-7; 9 bases are shared with TRBD1. The CDR3 is 15 residues long. The ends lost 0 bases at V and 0 bases at J; junction bases unmatched: 1. The germline V gene encodes CDR1 SGHRS and CDR2 YFSETQ.

This clone was detected a few times. The V gene is TRBV7-3, the J gene TRBJ1-1, with D hard to call. V dropped 1 base and J dropped 6 bases, with 15 bases sitting between them. CDR1 and CDR2 from the germline V gene are SGHTA and FQGTGA. The CDR3 has 15 amino acids. CDR3 loop: CASSLIKYGKAEAFF. The CDR3 coding sequence is TGTGCCAGCAGCTTAATAAAATACGGAAAGGCTGAAGCTTTCTTT.

This clone is deemed medium-sized (0.01 to 0.1%). This chain uses TRBV11-3 with TRBJ1-2; tentatively, D is TRBD1 (5 bases). V shed 0 bases and J shed 3 bases, with 14 bases lying between them. The CDR3 covers 16 residues. Germline V gene sequence: CDR1 SGHNT, CDR2 YENEEA. CDR3 in amino acids: CASSLEGRSGDYGYTF. The CDR3, as DNA: TGTGCCAGCAGCTTAGAGGGACGCAGTGGGGACTATGGCTACACCTTC.

The chain is built from TRBV28 and TRBJ2-7, with D maybe TRBD2 (6 bases). There are 14 residues in the CDR3. V lost 4 bases to trimming and J lost 4 bases, with 14 bases between them. Germline V lookup: CDR1 MDHEN, CDR2 SYDVKM. The CDR3 DNA reads as TGTGCCAGCAGTTCCGGGACTCCCACGTACGAGCAGTACTTC. Its translation: CASSSGTPTYEQYF.

The CDR3: CASSLGQPADTQYF. For the CDR3, the DNA is TGCGCCAGCAGCTTGGGGCAGCCGGCTGATACGCAGTATTTT. V is TRBV5-1 and J is TRBJ2-3; D uncertain. The V gene lost 0 bases and the J gene lost 6 bases, with 11 bases spanning the gap. The CDR3 length is 14 residues. Germline V gives CDR1 SGHRS, CDR2 YFSETQ.

This clone was seen a few times. This chain joins TRBV5-6 and TRBJ2-1; 10 positions match TRBD2. This CDR3 spans 17 amino acids. Germline V gives CDR1 SGHDT, CDR2 YYEEEE. The V and J ends lost 2 bases and 2 bases, in that order; junction bases with no gene match: 7. For the CDR3, the DNA is TGTGCCAGCAGCTTCCACCCGACTAGCGGGCCCTACAATGAGCAGTTCTTC. Translated: CASSFHPTSGPYNEQFF.

This clone was found a few times. The chain has TRBV19 and TRBJ2-3; 12 bases are shared with TRBD2. This CDR3 spans 20 amino acids. V was clipped by 6 bases and J by 0 bases; unmatched bases: 16. Germline CDR1 and CDR2: LNHDA and SQIVND (reference sequence). The CDR3 nucleotides read TGTGCCAGTAGGAGCAGTGCCGGACTAGCGGGACTACCTAGCACAGATACGCAGTATTTT. This codes for CASRSSAGLAGLPSTDTQYF.

For the CDR3, the DNA is TGTGCCAGCAGCCAAGAAGGGGTTTCACCCCTCCACTTT. This gives the protein CASSQEGVSPLHF. This chain joins TRBV14 and TRBJ1-6; D may be TRBD1 (5 bases). Trimming removed 0 bases at V and 9 bases at J, with 6 bases between. The CDR3 covers 13 residues. Germline V CDR1 and CDR2: SGHDN, FVKESK.

The chain is built from TRBV11-3 and TRBJ2-1, with 10 bases lining up with TRBD2. Germline-derived CDR1 and CDR2 are SGHNT and YENEEA. This CDR3 comprises 15 residues. After removal of 4 bases from V and 6 bases from J, the junction contained 6 bases not matched to a gene. Here the CDR3 reads CASSYPASGSNEQFF. The CDR3 bases are TGTGCCAGCAGCTATCCGGCTAGCGGGAGCAATGAGCAGTTCTTC. Full variable domain (remainder filled in from reference TRBV11-3 and TRBJ2-1): EAGVVQSPRYKIIEKKQPVAFWCNPISGHNTLYWYLQNLGQGPELLIRYENEEAVDDSQLPKDRFSAERLKGVDSTLKIQPAELGDSAVYLCASSYPASGSNEQFFGPGTRLTVL.

This clone was seen only a few times. The rearrangement links TRBV5-1 to TRBJ1-1; D remains unclear. The CDR3 spans 14 residues. Germline loops: CDR1 SGHRS, CDR2 YFSETQ. The V end was cut by 0 bases, the J end by 5 bases, with 11 bases between. Here the CDR3 DNA reads TGCGCCAGCAGCTTGGCGGGATTCGGGACTGAAGCTTTCTTT. Translated, it gives CASSLAGFGTEAFF.

The chain has TRBV5-1 and TRBJ2-5, with D unresolved. The CDR3 is made up of 13 amino acids. Germline V CDR1 and CDR2: SGHRS, YFSETQ. Trimming cost V 2 bases and J 2 bases, with 7 bases left between them. CDR3 bases: TGCGCCAGCAGCTTTACTGATCAAGAGACCCAGTACTTC. Translation gives CASSFTDQETQYF. Using reference TRBV5-1 and TRBJ2-5 for the parts outside the CDR3, the full variable domain is KAGVTQTPRYLIKTRGQQVTLSCSPISGHRSVSWYQQTPGQGLQFLFEYFSETQRNKGNFPGRFSGRQFSNSRSEMNVSTLELGDSALYLCASSFTDQETQYFGPGTRLLVL.